This passage covers 11 T cell receptor beta chains from one sample sequenced in a study of OX40 agonist ivuxolimab in advanced cancers. TCRdb keeps only in-frame clones here, not all; method: immunoSEQ multiplex PCR. The sample carries 56,000 or so clones, around four fifths recorded once. Sequenced material: CD4+ or CD8+ T cells sorted from blood, taken in a trial of the OX40 agonist ivuxolimab. Receptors originate from an adult with an advanced solid tumor such as melanoma, head and neck, liver or kidney cancer.

The chain uses TRBV5-4 and TRBJ2-7, with 8 bases aligning to TRBD2. Germline CDR1 and CDR2: SGHNT and YYREEE (reference sequence). The V gene end was trimmed by 3 bases and the J gene end by 2 bases; junction bases not matched to a gene: 10. The CDR3 extends over 16 amino acids. In DNA, the CDR3 is TGTGCCAGCAGCTCCCGTGCGGGGGGCGAACCCTACGAGCAGTACTTC. Amino acids: CASSSRAGGEPYEQYF.

The chain links TRBV7-2 to TRBJ2-3; possibly TRBD1 for D (6 bases). CDR1 is SGHTA and CDR2 is FQGNSA in the germline V gene. The CDR3 is made up of 15 amino acids. Trimming left V 5 bases short and J 2 bases short, with 14 bases between. As DNA, the CDR3 is TGTGCCAGCAGCCCCCAACAGGGATTCACAGATACGCAGTATTTT. Amino acid sequence: CASSPQQGFTDTQYF.

V gene TRBV11-3 combines with J gene TRBJ1-2; unclear D gene. The CDR3 has 14 amino acids. Germline lookup yields CDR1 SGHNT and CDR2 YENEEA. The V end was cut by 5 bases, the J end by 3 bases, with 13 bases between. CDR3 bases: TGTGCCAGCAGCCGCCCGCCCCAGGACTATGGCTACACCTTC. It translates to CASSRPPQDYGYTF. The full variable domain, in which reference TRBV11-3 and TRBJ1-2 provide the parts outside the CDR3, is EAGVVQSPRYKIIEKKQPVAFWCNPISGHNTLYWYLQNLGQGPELLIRYENEEAVDDSQLPKDRFSAERLKGVDSTLKIQPAELGDSAVYLCASSRPPQDYGYTFGSGTRLTVV.

This chain uses TRBV5-8 with TRBJ1-4, with no clear D. The V end was cut by 4 bases, the J end by 3 bases, with 10 bases between. The CDR3 length is 14 residues. CDR1 and CDR2 from the germline V gene are SGHTS and YDEGEE. The CDR3 region is CASSLRWANEKLFF. As DNA, the CDR3 is TGTGCCAGCAGCCTTAGGTGGGCTAATGAAAAACTGTTTTTT.

The chain has TRBV11-1 and TRBJ1-5; D is unresolved. Between the trimmed V and J ends, which lost 1 base and 2 bases, there was a span of 9 bases. Germline V gene data show CDR1 as SGHAT and CDR2 as FQDESV (reference sequence). The CDR3 spans 15 residues. The CDR3: CASSLVGKGNQPQHF. Written as DNA, the CDR3 is TGTGCCAGCAGCTTAGTAGGAAAGGGCAATCAGCCCCAGCATTTT.

The chain employs TRBV10-3 and TRBJ2-7, with 10 bases that match TRBD1. J gave up 1 base and V 7 bases, and 4 bases lay outside the gene matches. The germline V gene has CDR1 ENHRY and CDR2 SYGVKD. The CDR3 covers 14 residues. The DNA of the CDR3 is TGTGCCATCAAAGGGACAGGGGTTTCCTACGAGCAGTACTTC. This codes for CAIKGTGVSYEQYF.

The chain is built from TRBV18 and TRBJ2-5, with 12 nucleotides matching TRBD2. This CDR3 has 19 residues. V lost 0 bases, J lost 5 bases, and 13 bases stayed unmatched. Germline assignment: CDR1 KGHSH and CDR2 LQKENI. CDR3 DNA sequence: TGTGCCAGCTCACCACCGAGGACTAGCGGGGTGACGTATTTGGAGACCCAGTACTTC. This translates into CASSPPRTSGVTYLETQYF.

The chain couples TRBV7-9 to TRBJ1-1; 9 bases agree with TRBD1. In germline, CDR1 is SEHNR, CDR2 FQNEAQ (reference sequence). The J segment lost 2 bases and the V segment lost 8 bases, leaving 9 bases of the junction unmatched. The CDR3 contains 15 residues. The CDR3 DNA reads TGTGCCAGCCGAGGGGGACAGGGAAGAAACACTGAAGCTTTCTTT. Residues: CASRGGQGRNTEAFF.

The chain recombines TRBV4-3 with TRBJ1-5; 11 nucleotides align to TRBD1. The germline CDR1 and CDR2 sequences are LGHNA and YSLEER. The CDR3 spans 20 residues. V trimming: 0 bases; J trimming: 0 bases; junction bases outside the gene matches: 10. CDR3: CASSQDLGQGAGYSNQPQHF. Written as DNA, the CDR3 is TGCGCCAGCAGCCAAGATCTTGGACAGGGGGCCGGCTATAGCAATCAGCCCCAGCATTTT.

This clone was observed a single time. The rearrangement joins TRBV7-2 to TRBJ2-5; 13 bases map to TRBD2. The CDR3 sequence is 16 residues long. V trimming: 5 bases; J trimming: 4 bases; junction bases outside the gene matches: 7. Germline-derived CDR1 and CDR2 are SGHTA and FQGNSA. The CDR3 DNA reads TGTGCCAGCAGCCGAACACTAGCGGGGGGGAGAGAGACCCAGTACTTC. Amino acids: CASSRTLAGGRETQYF. The full variable domain, completed using reference TRBV7-2 and TRBJ2-5, is GAGVSQSPSNKVTEKGKDVELRCDPISGHTALYWYRQSLGQGLEFLIYFQGNSAPDKSGLPSDRFSAERTGGSVSTLTIQRTQQEDSAVYLCASSRTLAGGRETQYFGPGTRLLVL.

The gene calls are TRBV2 and TRBJ1-1; D unclear. With 7 bases removed from V and 4 bases from J, the gap between germline ends came to 13 bases. There are 13 residues in the CDR3. From germline, CDR1 is SNHLY and CDR2 FYNNEI. CDR3 sequence: CASTSTLSTEAFF. CDR3 nucleotides: TGTGCCAGCACCTCCACTCTGTCCACTGAAGCTTTCTTT.